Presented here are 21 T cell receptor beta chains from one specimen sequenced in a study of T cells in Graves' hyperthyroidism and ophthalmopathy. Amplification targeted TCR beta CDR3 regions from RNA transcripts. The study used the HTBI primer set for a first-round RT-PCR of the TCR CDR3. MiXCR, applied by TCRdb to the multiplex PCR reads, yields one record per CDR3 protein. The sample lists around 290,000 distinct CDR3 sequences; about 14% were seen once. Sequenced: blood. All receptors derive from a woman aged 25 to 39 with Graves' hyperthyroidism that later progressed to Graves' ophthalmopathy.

This CDR3 reads CSVESTSGRAGETQYF. CDR3 in DNA: TGCAGCGTTGAGTCGACTAGCGGGAGGGCCGGGGAGACCCAGTACTTC. This rearrangement joins TRBV29-1 to TRBJ2-5, with 14 nucleotides matching TRBD2. Per germline, CDR1 SQVTM and CDR2 ANQGSEA. The trim removed 3 bases at V and 5 bases at J, leaving 8 bases unmatched. This CDR3 has 16 amino acids.

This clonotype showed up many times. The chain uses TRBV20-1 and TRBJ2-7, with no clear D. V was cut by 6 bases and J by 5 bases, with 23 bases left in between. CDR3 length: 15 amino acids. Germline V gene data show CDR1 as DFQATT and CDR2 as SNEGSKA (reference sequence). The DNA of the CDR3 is TGCAGTGCCCGACTCCCGGCTAGTAGCCCGGACGAGCAGTACTTC. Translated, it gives CSARLPASSPDEQYF.

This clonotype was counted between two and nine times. The CDR3 region is CASSFDRVWTGELFF. The CDR3 nucleotides read TGTGCCAGCAGCTTTGACAGGGTATGGACCGGGGAGCTGTTTTTT. The rearrangement joins TRBV7-9 to TRBJ2-2; TRBD1 matches at 7 bases. The CDR3 runs to 15 residues. Trimming cost V 3 bases and J 5 bases; bases outside gene matches: 6. In germline, CDR1 is SEHNR, CDR2 FQNEAQ (reference sequence).

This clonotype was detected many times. The CDR3 sequence: CASGLARGTEEETQYF. CDR3 bases: TGTGCTAGTGGTTTGGCCCGAGGGACAGAAGAAGAGACCCAGTACTTC. The chain combines TRBV12-5 with TRBJ2-5, with TRBD1 matching over 7 bases. Trimming took 1 base from V and 3 from J; bases not matched to a gene: 8. The CDR3 has 16 amino acids. CDR1 and CDR2 from the germline V gene are LGHNT and FRNRAP.

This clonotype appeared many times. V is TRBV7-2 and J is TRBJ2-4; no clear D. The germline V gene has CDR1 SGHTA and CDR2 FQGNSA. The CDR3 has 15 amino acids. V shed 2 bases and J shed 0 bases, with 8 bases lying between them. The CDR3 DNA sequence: TGTGCCAGCAGCTTATGGGTTGTAGCCAAAAACATTCAGTACTTC. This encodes CASSLWVVAKNIQYF.

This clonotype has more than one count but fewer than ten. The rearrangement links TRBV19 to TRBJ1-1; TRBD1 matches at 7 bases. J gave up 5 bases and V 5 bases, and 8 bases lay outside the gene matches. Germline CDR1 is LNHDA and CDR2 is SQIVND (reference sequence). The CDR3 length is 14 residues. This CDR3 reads CASSALTGRTEAFF. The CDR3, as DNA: TGTGCCAGTAGTGCATTGACAGGGCGGACTGAAGCTTTCTTT.

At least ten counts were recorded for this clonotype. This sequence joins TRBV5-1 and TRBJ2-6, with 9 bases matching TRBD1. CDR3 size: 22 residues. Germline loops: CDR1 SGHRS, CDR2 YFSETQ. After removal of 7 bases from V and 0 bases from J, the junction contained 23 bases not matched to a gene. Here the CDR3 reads CASGSTGTGFLGASSGANVLTF. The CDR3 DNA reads TGCGCCAGCGGATCCACCGGGACAGGGTTTCTCGGGGCGAGCTCTGGGGCCAACGTCCTGACTTTC.

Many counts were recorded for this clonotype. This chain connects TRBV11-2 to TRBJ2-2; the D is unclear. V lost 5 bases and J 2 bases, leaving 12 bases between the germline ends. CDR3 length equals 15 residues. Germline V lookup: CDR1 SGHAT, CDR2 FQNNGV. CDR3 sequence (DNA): TGTGCCAGCAGCCCCCTAAGGAACAACACCGGGGAGCTGTTTTTT. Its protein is CASSPLRNNTGELFF.

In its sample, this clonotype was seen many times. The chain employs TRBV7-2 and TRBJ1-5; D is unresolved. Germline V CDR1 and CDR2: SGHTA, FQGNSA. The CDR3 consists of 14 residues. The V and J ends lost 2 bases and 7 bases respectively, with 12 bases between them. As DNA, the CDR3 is TGTGCCAGCAGCTTACTCGACGGACGACAGCCCCAGCATTTT. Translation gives CASSLLDGRQPQHF.

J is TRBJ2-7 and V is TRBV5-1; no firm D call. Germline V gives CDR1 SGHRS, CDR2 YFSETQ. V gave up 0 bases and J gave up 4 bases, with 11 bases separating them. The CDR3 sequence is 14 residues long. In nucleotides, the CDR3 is TGCGCCAGCAGCTTGGGAGACGGTGTTTACGAGCAGTACTTC. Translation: CASSLGDGVYEQYF.

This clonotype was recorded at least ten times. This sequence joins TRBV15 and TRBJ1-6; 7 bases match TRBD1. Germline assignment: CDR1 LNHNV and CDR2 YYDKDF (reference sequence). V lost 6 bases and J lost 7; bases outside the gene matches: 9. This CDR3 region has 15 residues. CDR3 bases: TGTGCCACCAGAGCACCCGGGACAGAAAATTCACCCCTCCACTTT. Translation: CATRAPGTENSPLHF.

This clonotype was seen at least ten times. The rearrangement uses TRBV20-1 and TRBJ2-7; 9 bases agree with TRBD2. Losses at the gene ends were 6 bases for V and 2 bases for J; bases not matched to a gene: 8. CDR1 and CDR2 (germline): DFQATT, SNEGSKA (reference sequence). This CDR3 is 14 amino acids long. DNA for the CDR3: TGCAGTGCCGCCGCTAGCGGGAAGGCCTACGAGCAGTACTTC. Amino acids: CSAAASGKAYEQYF.

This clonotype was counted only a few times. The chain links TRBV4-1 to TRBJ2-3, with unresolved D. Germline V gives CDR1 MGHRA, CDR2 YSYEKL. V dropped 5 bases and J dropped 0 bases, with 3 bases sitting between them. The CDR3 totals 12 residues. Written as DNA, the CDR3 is TGCGCCAGCAGCTGGAGCACAGATACGCAGTATTTT. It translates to CASSWSTDTQYF.

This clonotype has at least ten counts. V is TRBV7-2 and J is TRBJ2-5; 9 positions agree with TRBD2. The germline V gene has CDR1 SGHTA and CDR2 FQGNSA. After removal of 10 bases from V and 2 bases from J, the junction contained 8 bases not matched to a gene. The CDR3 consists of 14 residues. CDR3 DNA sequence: TGTGCCACCTCTAGCGGGGTATCGCAAGAGACCCAGTACTTC. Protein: CATSSGVSQETQYF.

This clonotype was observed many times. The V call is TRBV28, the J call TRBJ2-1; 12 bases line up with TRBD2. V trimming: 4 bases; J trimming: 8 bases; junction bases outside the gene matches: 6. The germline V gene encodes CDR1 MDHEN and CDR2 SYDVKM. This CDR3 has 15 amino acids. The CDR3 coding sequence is TGTGCCAGCAGTTCGACTAGCGGGAGTTGGTATGAGCAGTTCTTC. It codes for CASSSTSGSWYEQFF.

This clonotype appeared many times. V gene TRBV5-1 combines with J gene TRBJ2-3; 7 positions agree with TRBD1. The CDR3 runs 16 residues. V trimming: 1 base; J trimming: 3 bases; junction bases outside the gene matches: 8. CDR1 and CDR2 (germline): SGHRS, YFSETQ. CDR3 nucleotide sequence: TGCGCCAGCAGCTTGAGGGGACAGAGTTTAACAGATACGCAGTATTTT. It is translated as CASSLRGQSLTDTQYF.

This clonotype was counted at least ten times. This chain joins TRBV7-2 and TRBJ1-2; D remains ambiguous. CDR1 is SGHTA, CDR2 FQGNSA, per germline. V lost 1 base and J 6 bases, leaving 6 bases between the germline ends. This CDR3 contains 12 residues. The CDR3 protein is CASSLGEHGYTF. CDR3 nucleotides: TGTGCCAGCAGCTTAGGGGAGCATGGCTACACCTTC.

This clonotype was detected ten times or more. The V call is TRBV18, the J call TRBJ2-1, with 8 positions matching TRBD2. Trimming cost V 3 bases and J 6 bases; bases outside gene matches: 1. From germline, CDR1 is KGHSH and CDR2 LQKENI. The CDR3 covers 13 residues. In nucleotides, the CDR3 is TGTGCCAGCTCACCGGGACTAGGCAATGAGCAGTTCTTC. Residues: CASSPGLGNEQFF.

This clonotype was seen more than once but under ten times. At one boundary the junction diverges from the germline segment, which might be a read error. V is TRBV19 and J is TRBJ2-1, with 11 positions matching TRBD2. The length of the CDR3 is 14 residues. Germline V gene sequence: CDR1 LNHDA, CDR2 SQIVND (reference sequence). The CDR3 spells CASRIAGGPNEQFF. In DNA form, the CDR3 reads TGTGCCAGTAGGATAGCGGGAGGGCCGAATGAGCAGTTCTTC. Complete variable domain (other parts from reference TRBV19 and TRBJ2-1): DGGITQSPKYLFRKEGQNVTLSCEQNLNHDAMYWYRQDPGQGLRLIYYSQIVNDFQKGDIAEGYSVSREKKESFPLTVTSAQKNPTAFYLCASRIAGGPNEQFFGPGTRLTVL.

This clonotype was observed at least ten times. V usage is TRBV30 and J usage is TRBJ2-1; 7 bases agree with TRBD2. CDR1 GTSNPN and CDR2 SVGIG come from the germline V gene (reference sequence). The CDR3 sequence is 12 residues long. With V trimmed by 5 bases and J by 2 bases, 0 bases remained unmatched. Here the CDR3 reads CAWGTTYNEQFF. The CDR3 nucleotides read TGTGCCTGGGGGACTACCTACAATGAGCAGTTCTTC.

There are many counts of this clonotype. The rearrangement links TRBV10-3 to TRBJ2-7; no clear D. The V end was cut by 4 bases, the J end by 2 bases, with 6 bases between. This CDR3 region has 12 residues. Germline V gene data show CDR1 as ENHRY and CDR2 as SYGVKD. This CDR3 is CAISALTYEQYF. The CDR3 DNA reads TGTGCCATCAGTGCCCTCACCTACGAGCAGTACTTC.